This TCR beta chain was sequenced for a study of Ad26.COV2.S vaccination and SARS-CoV-2 variants. Study results and limitations: Vaccinees showed greater spike-specific TCR breadth than placebo recipients. Breadth measured for non-spike TCRs was similar across vaccine and placebo recipients. There was reportedly substantial breadth in spike-specific CD8+ and CD4+ T cell responses after vaccination.

TCRdb's copy holds only in-frame clones and misses some; the assay was immunoSEQ multiplex PCR. The sample has about 400,000 clones, about four fifths seen once. Trimming cost V 1 base and J 6 bases, with 13 bases left between them. CDR1 and CDR2 (germline): LNHDA, SQIVND (reference sequence). The CDR3 extends over 14 amino acids. Notes on this clone: The antigen is undetermined.

As to treatment: 15 to 20 received Ad26.COV2.S at low or high dose, single or two shots; about 5 received placebo; per-sample allocation not given. The study sampled participants on day 63 after the first vaccine or placebo injection. The chain has TRBV19 and TRBJ2-7; a possible D gene is TRBD1 (6 bases). This receptor was taken from a person aged 18-65 years who received the Ad26.COV2.S COVID-19 vaccine or a placebo. Sequenced here: peripheral blood, sampled in a trial of Ad26.COV2.S vaccine versus placebo. CDR3 nucleotides: TGTGCCAGTAGTATAGCGTTACAGGGAAGCGAGCAGTACTTC. This sequence encodes CASSIALQGSEQYF.